Below are 30 T cell receptor beta chains sequenced from a single sample in a study of blood T cell repertoires in COVID-19. Repertoires were generated with immunoSEQ multiplex PCR, while TCRdb's copy carries only in-frame clones and drops some. This table has about 280,000 clones, around 85% appearing once. Sample: PBMCs or T cells enriched from blood (not recorded which). The receptors were gathered from a woman aged 50 to 60 who had recovered from COVID-19.

This clone was found a few times. This chain joins TRBV24-1 and TRBJ2-3; 8 bases match TRBD1. Trimming removed 4 bases from V and 5 bases from J; junction bases left unmatched: 10. Germline-derived CDR1 and CDR2 are KGHDR and SFDVKD. This CDR3 is built from 16 residues. CDR3 sequence: CATSDFGQGRGDTQYF. CDR3 coding DNA: TGTGCCACCAGTGACTTTGGACAGGGCCGGGGAGATACGCAGTATTTT.

The genes are TRBV2 and TRBJ1-2; the D gene is possibly TRBD1 (5 bases). CDR3 size: 12 residues. V was trimmed by 7 bases and J by 3 bases, leaving 9 bases between them. Germline CDR1 SNHLY, CDR2 FYNNEI. The DNA for the CDR3 is TGTGCCAGCATCGAACAGGACTATGGCTACACCTTC. The encoded protein is CASIEQDYGYTF.

This clone came up once. The CDR3 DNA reads as TGCAGTGCTAGTGGACTAGCGGGCTTGAGCTCCTACGAGCAGTACTTC. Translating gives CSASGLAGLSSYEQYF. This chain connects TRBV20-1 to TRBJ2-7; TRBD2 matches at 11 bases. The ends lost 3 bases at V and 0 bases at J; junction bases unmatched: 7. CDR1 is DFQATT and CDR2 is SNEGSKA in the germline V gene (reference sequence). This CDR3 is built from 16 residues.

The chain couples TRBV6-1 to TRBJ2-7, with D perhaps matching TRBD1 (7 bases). V was pared by 3 bases and J by 2 bases, with 14 bases between. Germline CDR1 is MNHNS and CDR2 is SASEGT. The CDR3 is made up of 15 amino acids. This CDR3 reads CASSDPQGTAYEQYF. DNA for the CDR3: TGTGCCAGCAGTGACCCACAGGGGACTGCCTACGAGCAGTACTTC.

The rearrangement uses TRBV4-1 and TRBJ1-2; D might be TRBD1 (5 bases). Deletions cut 3 bases from V and 7 bases from J, with 21 bases between. Germline CDR1 reads MGHRA; CDR2 reads YSYEKL. The CDR3 extends over 16 amino acids. The CDR3, as DNA: TGCGCCAGCAGCCACCCCAGACAGCGATACCTTGGTGGCTACACCTTC. Protein product: CASSHPRQRYLGGYTF.

This clone has a count of ten or more. The V gene is TRBV11-3, the J gene TRBJ2-5; 10 bases fit TRBD2. The germline gives CDR1 SGHNT, CDR2 YENEEA. The CDR3 length is 15 residues. V was clipped by 5 bases and J by 5 bases; unmatched bases: 8. CDR3 nucleotides: TGTGCCAGCAGCCCCGGGACTAGCGACTTGGAGACCCAGTACTTC. As protein: CASSPGTSDLETQYF.

The chain uses TRBV7-9 and TRBJ1-2, with 10 bases matching TRBD1. The CDR3 spans 12 residues. V shed 1 base, J shed 12 bases, and the junction held 2 bases outside the gene matches. In germline, CDR1 is SEHNR, CDR2 FQNEAQ (reference sequence). The CDR3 protein is CASSLGDRGNTF. Written as DNA, the CDR3 is TGTGCCAGCAGCTTAGGGGACAGGGGAAACACCTTC.

This clone was seen a handful of times. The chain uses TRBV19 and TRBJ2-7; 12 positions match TRBD1. The junction had 3 bases not matched to a gene; V was cut back by 6 bases and J by 3 bases. Germline assignment: CDR1 LNHDA and CDR2 SQIVND (reference sequence). This CDR3 has 14 amino acids. The CDR3 DNA reads TGTGCCAGTAGCGGGACAGGGGGCGACTACGAGCAGTACTTC. Amino acids: CASSGTGGDYEQYF.

The chain couples TRBV20-1 to TRBJ1-1; D ambiguous. CDR1 and CDR2 from the germline V gene are DFQATT and SNEGSKA (reference sequence). The CDR3 is made up of 13 amino acids. V lost 3 bases and J 5 bases, leaving 13 bases between the germline ends. CDR3 in amino acids: CSASGARGTEAFF. The DNA for the CDR3 is TGCAGTGCTAGTGGCGCTCGAGGGACTGAAGCTTTCTTT.

The chain is built from TRBV2 and TRBJ1-4; the match to TRBD1 covers 9 bases. V trimming: 3 bases; J trimming: 2 bases; junction bases outside the gene matches: 13. This CDR3 comprises 19 residues. Looked up from germline, CDR1 is SNHLY and CDR2 is FYNNEI. Here the CDR3 reads CASSELNRGQLSTNEKLFF. CDR3 DNA: TGTGCCAGCAGTGAGTTAAACAGGGGGCAATTGTCGACTAATGAAAAACTGTTTTTT.

The V and J genes are TRBV18 and TRBJ2-3, with 10 bases that match TRBD1. The CDR3 totals 16 residues. From germline, CDR1 is KGHSH and CDR2 LQKENI. Germline trimming cut 5 bases from V and 3 bases from J; bases unmatched to any gene: 8. The CDR3 DNA reads as TGTGCCAGCTCAAATCCGGGACAGGGGAATACAGATACGCAGTATTTT. The encoded protein is CASSNPGQGNTDTQYF. Variable domain in full (rest from reference TRBV18 and TRBJ2-3): NAGVMQNPRHLVRRRGQEARLRCSPMKGHSHVYWYRQLPEEGLKFMVYLQKENIIDESGMPKERFSAEFPKEGPSILRIQQVVRGDSAAYFCASSNPGQGNTDTQYFGPGTRLTVL.

The chain recombines TRBV10-1 with TRBJ1-2, with D unresolved. CDR1 and CDR2 (germline): WNHNN, SYGVQD (reference sequence). There are 11 residues in the CDR3. Trimming shortened V by 10 bases and J by 14 bases, and 20 bases separated the two germline ends. CDR3: CATRSVEVETF. CDR3 nucleotides: TGCGCCACCCGATCCGTGGAGGTAGAAACCTTC.

The chain combines TRBV9 with TRBJ2-2, with 7 nucleotides matching TRBD1. CDR1 and CDR2 (germline): SGDLS, YYNGEE. The V and J ends lost 4 bases and 1 base, in that order; junction bases with no gene match: 4. This CDR3 is 15 amino acids long. Written as DNA, the CDR3 is TGTGCCAGCAGCCCCGGGACAGTGAACACCGGGGAGCTGTTTTTT. It specifies CASSPGTVNTGELFF.

In its sample, this clone was seen once. The CDR3 nucleotides read TGTGCCAGCAGCTTACTGAGCACAGCCCAACCAAATCAGCCCCAGCATTTT. This sequence encodes CASSLLSTAQPNQPQHF. The chain has TRBV7-3 and TRBJ1-5, with D uncertain. Germline CDR1 and CDR2: SGHTA and FQGTGA. V lost 2 bases and J lost 4, with 18 bases in between. The CDR3 runs 17 residues. Based on the CDR3 plus reference TRBV7-3 and TRBJ1-5, the full variable domain is GAGVSQTPSNKVTEKGKYVELRCDPISGHTALYWYRQSLGQGPEFLIYFQGTGAADDSGLPNDRFFAVRPEGSVSTLKIQRTERGDSAVYLCASSLLSTAQPNQPQHFGDGTRLSIL.

The CDR3 spells CASRGLQGKTGELFF. CDR3 coding DNA: TGTGCCAGCAGGGGATTACAGGGGAAGACCGGGGAGCTGTTTTTT. The rearrangement uses TRBV27 and TRBJ2-2; TRBD1 matches at 7 bases. Losses at the gene ends were 6 bases for V and 5 bases for J; bases not matched to a gene: 9. This CDR3 spans 15 amino acids. The germline V gene has CDR1 MNHEY and CDR2 SMNVEV (reference sequence).

The J gene is TRBJ1-1, the V gene TRBV6-5; 7 positions agree with TRBD1. Trimming cost V 0 bases and J 8 bases; bases outside gene matches: 0. The CDR3 loop spans 12 amino acids. Germline-derived CDR1 and CDR2 are MNHEY and SVGAGI. CDR3 bases: TGTGCCAGCAGTTACTCGACAGGGGAAGCTTTCTTT. It codes for CASSYSTGEAFF.

This sequence joins TRBV28 and TRBJ1-1; D is uncertain. The CDR3 has 13 residues. The germline gives CDR1 MDHEN, CDR2 SYDVKM. The V end was cut by 2 bases, the J end by 0 bases, with 4 bases between. The CDR3 bases are TGTGCCAGCAGTTTACCTCTGAACACTGAAGCTTTCTTT. Translated, it gives CASSLPLNTEAFF. The variable domain in full, completed from reference TRBV28 and TRBJ1-1, reads DVKVTQSSRYLVKRTGEKVFLECVQDMDHENMFWYRQDPGLGLRLIYFSYDVKMKEKGDIPEGYSVSREKKERFSLILESASTNQTSMYLCASSLPLNTEAFFGQGTRLTVV.

The chain couples TRBV6-2 or TRBV6-3 to TRBJ2-3; TRBD2 might be the D (5 bases). V lost 0 bases, J lost 4 bases, and 11 bases lay in between. Germline-derived CDR1 and CDR2 are MNHEY and SVGEGT. The CDR3 is made up of 15 amino acids. The CDR3 DNA follows: TGTGCCAGCAGTTACTCTATTATACTAGCAGATACGCAGTATTTT. Translated, it gives CASSYSIILADTQYF.

The rearrangement links TRBV10-1 to TRBJ2-2, with 9 nucleotides matching TRBD2. Germline V lookup: CDR1 WNHNN, CDR2 SYGVQD (reference sequence). CDR3 length equals 18 residues. V shed 5 bases, J shed 2 bases, and the junction held 12 bases outside the gene matches. DNA for the CDR3: TGCGCCAGCAGTAGACCGGGACTAGCCAGGAGAAACACCGGGGAGCTGTTTTTT. This encodes CASSRPGLARRNTGELFF.

The genes are TRBV4-1 and TRBJ2-7; D is undetermined. The V gene lost 3 bases and the J gene lost 6 bases, with 6 bases spanning the gap. Germline V gene sequence: CDR1 MGHRA, CDR2 YSYEKL. The CDR3 is 11 amino acids. In nucleotides, the CDR3 is TGCGCCAGCAGCCACTCCCCCGAGCAGTACTTC. Protein: CASSHSPEQYF.

This clone has a handful of counts. The chain is built from TRBV7-9 and TRBJ1-2, with a possible D match to TRBD1 (6 bases). Germline assignment: CDR1 SEHNR and CDR2 FQNEAQ (reference sequence). This CDR3 has 12 amino acids. V lost 5 bases and J lost 8, with 12 bases in between. This CDR3 is CASSTGTYGYTF. In DNA, the CDR3 is TGTGCCAGCAGCACGGGGACATACGGCTACACCTTC.

This chain joins TRBV28 and TRBJ1-1, with D maybe TRBD1 (5 bases). This CDR3 is built from 12 residues. Germline CDR1 and CDR2: MDHEN and SYDVKM. Trimming pared 2 bases from V and 10 bases from J, leaving 11 bases between. The CDR3 DNA reads TGTGCCAGCAGTTTAGCGCAGGGCGTAGCTTTCTTT. As protein: CASSLAQGVAFF.

This chain uses TRBV3-1 (or the pseudogene TRBV3-2) with TRBJ2-6; TRBD1 matches at 9 bases. This CDR3 has 17 amino acids. Germline CDR1 and CDR2: LGHDT and YNNKEL (reference sequence). Unmatched junction bases numbered 7, after V lost 3 bases and J lost 4 bases. In DNA form, the CDR3 reads TGTGCCAGCAGCCAGGGGACAGGGCACGCAGGGGCCAACGTCCTGACTTTC. Protein sequence: CASSQGTGHAGANVLTF.

The chain is built from TRBV5-1 and TRBJ2-1, with D tentatively TRBD2 (6 bases). Germline CDR1 reads SGHRS; CDR2 reads YFSETQ. Trimming stripped 0 bases from V and 8 bases from J, with 15 bases between. The CDR3 spans 15 residues. The DNA for the CDR3 is TGCGCCAGCAGCTTGGAACGCAGGAGGGTGGATGAGCAGTTCTTC. Encoded protein: CASSLERRRVDEQFF.

This clone appeared a single time. The chain combines TRBV5-1 with TRBJ2-3; TRBD2 aligns across 8 bases. Germline V gene lookup returns CDR1 SGHRS and CDR2 YFSETQ. CDR3 length equals 14 residues. V gave up 4 bases and J gave up 5 bases; unmatched junction bases: 6. The CDR3 sequence is CASSHREGQDTQYF. CDR3 nucleotides: TGCGCCAGCAGCCATCGGGAGGGCCAAGATACGCAGTATTTT.

The chain uses TRBV28 and TRBJ1-5; maybe TRBD1 (5 bases). Germline values: CDR1 MDHEN, CDR2 SYDVKM. This CDR3 spans 14 amino acids. Between the trimmed V and J ends, which lost 6 bases and 3 bases, there was a span of 12 bases. This chain's CDR3 is CASRTGVINQPQHF. DNA of the CDR3: TGTGCCAGCAGAACGGGGGTTATCAATCAGCCCCAGCATTTT.

The chain combines TRBV9 with TRBJ2-1, with TRBD2 matching 11 bases. V lost 4 bases to trimming and J lost 4 bases; unmatched junction nucleotides: 4. The CDR3 consists of 15 residues. CDR1 is SGDLS and CDR2 is YYNGEE in the germline V gene. The CDR3 protein is CASSPGLAGYNEQFF. The DNA of the CDR3 is TGTGCCAGCAGCCCCGGACTAGCGGGTTACAATGAGCAGTTCTTC.

The rearrangement joins TRBV10-1 to TRBJ1-5, with D possibly TRBD1 on 5 matching bases. The V end lost 9 bases, the J end lost 2 bases, and 14 bases lay between the germline ends. The CDR3 consists of 14 residues. CDR1 is WNHNN and CDR2 is SYGVQD in the germline V gene (reference sequence). The CDR3 DNA is TGCGCCAGTGCCCCCTCGGGGGGCAATCAGCCCCAGCATTTT. Amino acid sequence: CASAPSGGNQPQHF.

This clone is a singleton in its sample. The chain couples TRBV3-1 (or the pseudogene TRBV3-2) to TRBJ1-2; D ambiguous. Trimming took off 7 bases at V and 0 bases at J, with 12 bases between the two ends. Germline V gives CDR1 LGHDT, CDR2 YNNKEL (reference sequence). This CDR3 is built from 14 residues. The CDR3 DNA sequence: TGTGCCAGCACCCTAAGTAATTCTAACTATGGCTACACCTTC. As protein: CASTLSNSNYGYTF.

The CDR3 nucleotides are TGTGCCAGCAGTAATCCGGCAGGGGGCAGTGGCTACACCTTC. Translated: CASSNPAGGSGYTF. The V gene is TRBV28, the J gene TRBJ1-2, with 8 bases aligning to TRBD1. The CDR3 is made up of 14 amino acids. Per the germline V gene, CDR1 is MDHEN and CDR2 is SYDVKM. Trimming at V came to 5 bases and at J to 7 bases, leaving 9 bases not matched to a gene.